This T cell receptor beta chain was recorded in a study of shared clonotypes between healthy human individuals. Study background: Three plates each covered CD4 naive and memory; CD8 naive two, CD8 memory one. General observations from the study: In a few donors, about 5% of naive CD4 clonotypes appeared in common.

Details on this clone: Antigen: not known. Other nucleotide sequences in the sample specify the same CDR3.

The CDR3 has 13 amino acids. V lost 1 base and J 9 bases, leaving 7 bases between the germline ends. Germline V gene lookup returns CDR1 MNHNS and CDR2 SASEGT. Every subset's genomic DNA went evenly onto several immunoSEQ plates. Authors' methods: Without quality scores, immunoSEQ junctional reads could not be filtered like full-length reads. Sequencing used immunoSEQ multiplex PCR; TCRdb keeps in-frame clones, though not all of them. The DNA gave D and trimming, while V, J and clone size come from that table. The sample consists of around 2.3 million clones, nearly 97% of them appearing once. The clonotype originates from a man younger than 35 in good health. The specimen was naive CD4+ T cells sorted from blood. Subset described: CD45RA+ positively selected. The chain carries TRBV6-1 and TRBJ1-6, with a weak D call TRBD1 (5 bases). The CDR3 DNA follows: TGTGCCAGCAGTGAAGGGGGCGGTTCACCCCTCCACTTT. This gives the protein CASSEGGGSPLHF.